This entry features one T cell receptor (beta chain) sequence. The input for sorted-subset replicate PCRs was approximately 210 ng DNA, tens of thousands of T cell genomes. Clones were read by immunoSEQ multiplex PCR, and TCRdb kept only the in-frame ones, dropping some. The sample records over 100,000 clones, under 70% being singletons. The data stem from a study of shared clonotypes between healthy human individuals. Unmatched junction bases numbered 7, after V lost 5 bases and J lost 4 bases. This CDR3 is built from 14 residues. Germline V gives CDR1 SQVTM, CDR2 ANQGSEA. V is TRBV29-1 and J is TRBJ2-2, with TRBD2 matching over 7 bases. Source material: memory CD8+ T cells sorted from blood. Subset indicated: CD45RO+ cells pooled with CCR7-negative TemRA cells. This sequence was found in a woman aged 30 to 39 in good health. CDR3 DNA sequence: TGCAGCGTTTTTAGCGGGTCGGGCACCGGGGAGCTGTTTTTT. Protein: CSVFSGSGTGELFF.